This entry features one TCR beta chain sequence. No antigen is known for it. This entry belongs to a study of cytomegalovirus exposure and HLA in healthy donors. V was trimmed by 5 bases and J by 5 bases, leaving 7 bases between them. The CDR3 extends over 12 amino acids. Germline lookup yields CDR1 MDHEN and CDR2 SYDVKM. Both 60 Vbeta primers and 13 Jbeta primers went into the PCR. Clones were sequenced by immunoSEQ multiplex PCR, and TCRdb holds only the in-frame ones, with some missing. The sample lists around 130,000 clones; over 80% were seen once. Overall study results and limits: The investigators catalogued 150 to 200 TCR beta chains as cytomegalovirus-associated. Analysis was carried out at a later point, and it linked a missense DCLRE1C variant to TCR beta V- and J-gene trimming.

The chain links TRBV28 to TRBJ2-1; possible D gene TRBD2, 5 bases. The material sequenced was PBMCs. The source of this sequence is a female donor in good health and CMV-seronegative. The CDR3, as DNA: TGTGCCAGCAGTAGCGGAGACAATGAGCAGTTCTTC. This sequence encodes CASSSGDNEQFF.